Included here is one T cell receptor (beta chain) sequence, with context. The CDR3 has 15 amino acids. The germline CDR1 and CDR2 sequences are MDHEN and SYDVKM. V gave up 7 bases and J gave up 4 bases; unmatched junction bases: 11. The record originates from a study of cytomegalovirus exposure and HLA in healthy donors. Study-level background: Roughly 179 million T cells yielded roughly 120 million unique TCR beta sequences, as an earlier analysis found.

A multiplex PCR was run with 60 Vbeta primers and 13 Jbeta primers. Repertoires were generated with immunoSEQ multiplex PCR, while TCRdb's copy carries only in-frame clones and drops some. This sample has approximately 110,000 clones, with roughly 78% found just once. This chain joins TRBV28 and TRBJ2-7; 9 bases map to TRBD2. This receptor was identified in a woman in her thirties or forties in good health and CMV-seronegative. The material sequenced was PBMCs. The CDR3 spells CASTVAGEKSYEQYF. As DNA, the CDR3 is TGTGCCAGCACCGTAGCGGGAGAGAAATCTTACGAGCAGTACTTC.